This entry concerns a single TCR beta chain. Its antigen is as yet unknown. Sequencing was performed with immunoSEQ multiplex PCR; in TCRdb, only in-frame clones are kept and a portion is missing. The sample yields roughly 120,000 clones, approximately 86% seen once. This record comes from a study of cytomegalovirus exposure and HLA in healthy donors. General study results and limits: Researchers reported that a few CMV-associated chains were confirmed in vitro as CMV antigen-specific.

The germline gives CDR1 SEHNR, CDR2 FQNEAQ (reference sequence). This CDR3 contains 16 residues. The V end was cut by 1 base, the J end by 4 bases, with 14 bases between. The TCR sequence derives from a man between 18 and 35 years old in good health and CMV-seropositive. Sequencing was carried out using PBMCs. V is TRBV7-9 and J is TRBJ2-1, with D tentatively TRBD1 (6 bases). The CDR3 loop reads CASSLELGGPYNEQFF. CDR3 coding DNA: TGTGCCAGCAGCTTAGAACTAGGGGGACCTTACAATGAGCAGTTCTTC.